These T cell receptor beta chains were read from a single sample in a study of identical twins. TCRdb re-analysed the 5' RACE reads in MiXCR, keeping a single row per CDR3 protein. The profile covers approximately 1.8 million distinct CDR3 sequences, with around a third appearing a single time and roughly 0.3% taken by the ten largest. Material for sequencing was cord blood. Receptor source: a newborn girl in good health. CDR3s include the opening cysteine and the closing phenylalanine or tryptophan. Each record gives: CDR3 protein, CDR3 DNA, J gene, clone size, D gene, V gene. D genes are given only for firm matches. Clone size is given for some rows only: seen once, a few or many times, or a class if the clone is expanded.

CATRAGGGYNEQFF | TGTGCCACCAGAGCGGGAGGGGGATACAATGAGCAGTTCTTC | TRBJ2-1 | - | TRBD2 | TRBV4-2
CASSTSGWRRTDTQYF | TGTGCCAGCAGCACTAGCGGATGGCGTAGGACAGATACGCAGTATTTT | TRBJ2-3 | few | - | TRBV21-1
CASSAGPTFYEQYF | TGTGCCAGCAGCGCGGGACCCACCTTCTACGAGCAGTACTTC | TRBJ2-7 | few | - | TRBV11-2
CASSYAFLFGYNEQFF | TGTGCCAGCAGTTACGCTTTTTTATTTGGCTACAATGAGCAGTTCTTC | TRBJ2-1 | few | - | TRBV6-2/TRBV6-3
CASSPGQGPSYDQYF | TGCGCCAGCAGCCCTGGACAGGGTCCTTCCTACGATCAGTACTTC | TRBJ2-5 | few | TRBD1 | TRBV5-1
CASSLYPGVFSYNEQFF | TGTGCCAGCAGTTTATACCCGGGAGTGTTCTCCTACAATGAGCAGTTCTTC | TRBJ2-1 | - | - | TRBV27
CASSYSNTAGGLDTQYF | TGTGCCAGCAGTTACTCGAATACAGCGGGGGGTCTAGATACGCAGTATTTT | TRBJ2-3 | - | TRBD2 | TRBV6-2/TRBV6-3
CASSHLQNTEAFF | TGTGCCAGCAGTCACCTACAGAACACTGAAGCTTTCTTT | TRBJ1-1 | - | - | TRBV6-5
CAISGYRGNTEAFF | TGTGCCATCAGTGGATACAGGGGGAACACTGAAGCTTTCTTT | TRBJ1-1 | - | TRBD1 | TRBV10-3
CASSLTGTQFF | TGTGCCAGCAGCCTAACCGGGACCCAGTTCTTC | TRBJ2-1 | - | - | TRBV7-2
CSARESPVGDQPQHF | TGCAGTGCTAGAGAGTCCCCCGTTGGCGATCAGCCCCAGCATTTT | TRBJ1-5 | few | - | TRBV20-1